This entry describes one TCR beta chain. These data belong to a study of blood T cell repertoires in COVID-19. On the study more broadly: Nucleic acid was either cDNA or gDNA, and it came from T cells, B-cell-depleted T cells, or PBMCs.

Original processing notes: Cell counts per sample came from amplifying reference gene primers. Here immunoSEQ multiplex PCR was the method, and the copy in TCRdb shows in-frame clones only, minus some. D and trimming come from the DNA, and the V and J calls and clone size come from that table. This table holds 100,000 to 150,000 clones, approximately 80% found once. This CDR3 has 14 residues. CDR1 and CDR2 (germline): MDHEN, SYDVKM. J gave up 4 bases and V 6 bases, and 8 bases lay outside the gene matches. The clonotype was recovered from a human donor in a cohort sampled during active COVID-19. The gene calls are TRBV28 and TRBJ1-2; 7 nucleotides line up with TRBD1. Sequencing used peripheral blood. Here the CDR3 DNA reads TGTGCCAGCAGCCTAGGGGGCGGAGGCTATGGCTACACCTTC. Encoded protein: CASSLGGGGYGYTF.